Following are 15 T cell receptor beta chains from one sample sequenced in a study of blood T cell repertoires in COVID-19. TCRdb's copy holds only in-frame clones and misses some; the assay was immunoSEQ multiplex PCR. Of roughly 160,000 clones in the sample, under 95% were seen once. Input material: peripheral blood. These receptors came from a man aged 18-30 years with COVID-19, enrolled during active disease.

In DNA form, the CDR3 reads TGTGCCACCAGTGATACCCGGAGCTCCTACAATGAGCAGTTCTTC. Translation: CATSDTRSSYNEQFF. The genes are TRBV24-1 and TRBJ2-1; no clear D. The germline V gene encodes CDR1 KGHDR and CDR2 SFDVKD. The ends were cut back, 3 bases at V and 0 bases at J, with 8 bases in the middle. This CDR3 has 15 amino acids.

CDR3 coding DNA: TGTGCCAGCAGTTTAGGCGGGAGGCTCTATGAGCAGTTCTTC. It yields the protein CASSLGGRLYEQFF. The V gene is TRBV6-6, the J gene TRBJ2-1; 8 bases match TRBD2. Germline-derived CDR1 and CDR2 are MNHNY and SVGAGI (reference sequence). This CDR3 is 14 amino acids long. With V trimmed by 4 bases and J by 8 bases, 7 bases remained unmatched.

The V and J genes are TRBV2 and TRBJ2-7, with D maybe TRBD2 (6 bases). V was pared by 8 bases and J by 0 bases, with 17 bases between. CDR3 length: 15 amino acids. Germline assignment: CDR1 SNHLY and CDR2 FYNNEI. The CDR3 region is CASETGRGISYEQYF. The CDR3 coding sequence is TGTGCCAGCGAAACGGGACGGGGGATCTCCTACGAGCAGTACTTC.

The chain combines TRBV6-6 with TRBJ1-2; tentative D call: TRBD1 (5 bases). Germline values: CDR1 MNHNY, CDR2 SVGAGI (reference sequence). The CDR3 is 16 residues long. V lost 3 bases, J lost 3 bases, and 17 bases lay in between. The CDR3 spells CASSYPGAEKYYGYTF. The CDR3 DNA reads TGTGCCAGCAGTTATCCTGGGGCAGAAAAGTACTATGGCTACACCTTC.

The V call is TRBV27, the J call TRBJ2-1; no reliable D call. Germline CDR1 and CDR2: MNHEY and SMNVEV (reference sequence). The CDR3 has 15 amino acids. The ends were cut back, 4 bases at V and 2 bases at J, with 12 bases in the middle. The CDR3 DNA reads TGTGCCAGCAGTTCCCGGAGTCTGCCCTACAATGAGCAGTTCTTC. Translating gives CASSSRSLPYNEQFF.

CDR3 coding DNA: TGTGCCAGCAGCTTTGGGGGCAGCGAGCAGTACTTC. This gives the protein CASSFGGSEQYF. The chain combines TRBV5-6 with TRBJ2-7; TRBD1 might be the D (6 bases). V was cut by 2 bases and J by 6 bases, with 9 bases left in between. The CDR3 sequence is 12 residues long. CDR1 is SGHDT and CDR2 is YYEEEE in the germline V gene. The entire variable domain, with the rest obtained from reference TRBV5-6 and TRBJ2-7, is as follows: DAGVTQSPTHLIKTRGQQVTLRCSPKSGHDTVSWYQQALGQGPQFIFQYYEEEERQRGNFPDRFSGHQFPNYSSELNVNALLLGDSALYLCASSFGGSEQYFGPGTRLTVT.

This chain links TRBV30 with TRBJ1-2; 8 bases agree with TRBD1. Trimming took 5 bases from V and 8 from J; bases not matched to a gene: 4. In germline, CDR1 is GTSNPN, CDR2 SVGIG (reference sequence). The CDR3 runs 11 residues. The DNA of the CDR3 is TGTGCCTGGGTTGACAGGGGAGGCTACACCTTC. It yields the protein CAWVDRGGYTF.

V is TRBV19 and J is TRBJ1-2, with D possibly being TRBD1 (6 bases). With 5 bases removed from V and 8 bases from J, the gap between germline ends came to 15 bases. CDR1 and CDR2 from the germline V gene are LNHDA and SQIVND (reference sequence). The CDR3 loop spans 13 amino acids. The CDR3 DNA is TGTGCCAGTAGTTCCGGGGGGGCACGGGGCTACACCTTC. Its protein is CASSSGGARGYTF.

The chain has TRBV28 and TRBJ1-5; TRBD1 agrees at 8 bases. The CDR3 extends over 14 amino acids. With V trimmed by 6 bases and J by 6 bases, 7 bases remained unmatched. In germline, CDR1 is MDHEN, CDR2 SYDVKM. The CDR3 loop is CASRDRVTVQPQHF. The CDR3, as DNA: TGTGCCAGCAGGGACAGGGTGACGGTTCAGCCCCAGCATTTT.

The chain recombines TRBV6-5 with TRBJ1-4; a weak D match, TRBD1 (6 bases). Germline V gene lookup returns CDR1 MNHEY and CDR2 SVGAGI. The CDR3 extends over 15 amino acids. Trimming stripped 0 bases from V and 8 bases from J, with 13 bases between. The CDR3 sequence: CASSYSNRVREKLFF. CDR3 bases: TGTGCCAGCAGTTACTCAAACAGGGTCCGAGAAAAACTGTTTTTT.

This chain joins TRBV7-6 and TRBJ2-2; 11 bases match TRBD2. Trimming cost V 3 bases and J 6 bases; bases outside gene matches: 9. The CDR3 runs 17 residues. Germline-derived CDR1 and CDR2 are SGHVS and FNYEAQ. CDR3 nucleotide sequence: TGTGCCAGCAGCTTTCGAATAGCGGGAGGGCAAGCCGGGGAGCTGTTTTTT. Residues: CASSFRIAGGQAGELFF.

This clone was recorded a few times. The chain combines TRBV27 with TRBJ2-7, with 12 bases aligning to TRBD2. This CDR3 contains 16 residues. Germline V gives CDR1 MNHEY, CDR2 SMNVEV (reference sequence). V dropped 3 bases and J dropped 4; count of bases not matched to a gene: 7. CDR3 coding DNA: TGTGCCAGCAGTTTTTTGACTAGCGGGAGAGCGTACGAGCAGTACTTC. Protein: CASSFLTSGRAYEQYF.

This chain uses TRBV19 with TRBJ2-7, with 9 bases that match TRBD1. The CDR3 sequence is 14 residues long. V dropped 5 bases and J dropped 5; count of bases not matched to a gene: 7. Germline V gene data show CDR1 as LNHDA and CDR2 as SQIVND (reference sequence). The CDR3 region has the DNA TGTGCCAGTAGTGTGGACAGGGGCGCAAACGAGCAGTACTTC. Residues: CASSVDRGANEQYF.

The V and J genes are TRBV29-1 and TRBJ2-7, with 9 bases identical to TRBD1. The CDR3 has 16 amino acids. Germline lookup yields CDR1 SQVTM and CDR2 ANQGSEA. With V trimmed by 0 bases and J by 4 bases, 10 bases remained unmatched. The CDR3 loop is CSVEDQSGTGLYEQYF. CDR3 DNA sequence: TGCAGCGTTGAAGATCAATCCGGGACAGGGTTATACGAGCAGTACTTC.

This clone showed up just a few times. This CDR3 is CASSSVGDKRNTGELFF. DNA of the CDR3: TGTGCCAGCAGCTCGGTGGGAGATAAAAGGAACACCGGGGAGCTGTTTTTT. This chain links TRBV7-9 with TRBJ2-2; D is possibly TRBD2 (5 bases). Germline CDR1 reads SEHNR; CDR2 reads FQNEAQ (reference sequence). This CDR3 spans 17 amino acids. Between the trimmed V and J ends, which lost 4 bases and 1 base, there was a span of 16 bases.